This TCR beta chain comes out of a study of cytomegalovirus exposure and HLA in healthy donors. CDR3 length: 15 residues. Germline V lookup: CDR1 SGHDN, CDR2 FVKESK. The germline V and J ends were trimmed by 4 bases and 4 bases, with 15 bases remaining between them. Details on this clone: Its antigen remains unidentified.

General study results and limits: By HLA locus, TCR association rates varied in a later analysis, with DRB1 showing the most and HLA-C the fewest. A highly shared variant cluster was judged a likely technical artifact. A few chains linked to CMV were shown in vitro to be specific for CMV antigens. Despite most TCR sequences being rare, some public TCRs occurred in many donors.

PCR amplification relied on 60 Vbeta primers (plus 13 Jbeta primers). Sequencing used immunoSEQ multiplex PCR; TCRdb keeps in-frame clones, though not all of them. The repertoire holds 150,000 to 200,000 clones, with roughly three quarters as singletons. The chain uses TRBV14 and TRBJ2-3, with TRBD1 as a possible D gene (6 bases). The source of this sequence is a male donor in good health and CMV-seropositive. What was sequenced was PBMCs. The CDR3 DNA reads as TGTGCCAGCAGCCCCCTACAGGGCCGGGCAGATACGCAGTATTTT. It codes for CASSPLQGRADTQYF.